This T cell receptor (beta chain) was sequenced for a study of T cells in Graves' hyperthyroidism and ophthalmopathy. Diagnosing involved the use of clinical symptoms, serum thyroxine and TRAb, thyroid ultrasound and orbital computed tomography. The PBMCs had their origin in about 9.7 ml of fresh peripheral blood. In the case of this clonotype: Its antigen is unknown.

Broader study findings: Blood also held most thyroid clonotypes expanded beyond 0.001.

Amplified TCR beta CDR3 regions derived from RNA transcripts. A first-round RT-PCR of the TCR CDR3 used the HTBI primer set. TCRdb redid the calling of the multiplex PCR reads with MiXCR, one entry per CDR3 protein. The table includes roughly 240,000 distinct CDR3 sequences, about a sixth detected once. The trim removed 2 bases at V and 2 bases at J, leaving 3 bases unmatched. Looked up from germline, CDR1 is LGHDT and CDR2 is YNNKEL (reference sequence). This CDR3 spans 16 amino acids. The clonotype originates from a woman aged 18-35 years with Graves' ophthalmopathy. The sequencing input was blood. The chain couples TRBV3-1 to TRBJ2-5; 12 nucleotides agree with TRBD2. The CDR3 DNA sequence: TGTGCCAGCAGCCAATCGCTAGCGGGAGGGCAAGAGACCCAGTACTTC. Translated, it gives CASSQSLAGGQETQYF.